This T cell receptor (beta chain) was sequenced during a study of OX40 agonist ivuxolimab in advanced cancers. General study points: Blood T cells, both CD4+ and CD8+, expanded clonally by week 6 at 0.1 to 3.0 mg/kg. Part of the nonresponder group also had normalized T-cell clonal expansion that was low.

To note about this clone: As yet, its antigen is unknown.

Sequencing was performed with immunoSEQ multiplex PCR; in TCRdb, only in-frame clones are kept and a portion is missing. This sample has over 90,000 clones, with 85% to 90% found just once. The sample in question was CD4+ or CD8+ T cells sorted from blood, obtained in a trial of the OX40 agonist ivuxolimab. The receptor's source is an adult with an advanced solid tumor such as melanoma, head and neck, liver or kidney cancer.

Written as DNA, the CDR3 is TGTGCCAGCAGCGTAGCAGGGGTAAACACTGAAGCTTTCTTT. Translation gives CASSVAGVNTEAFF. The chain links TRBV9 to TRBJ1-1, with D maybe TRBD1 (6 bases). Germline CDR1 is SGDLS and CDR2 is YYNGEE. This CDR3 has 14 residues. V was pared by 0 bases and J by 2 bases, with 8 bases between.